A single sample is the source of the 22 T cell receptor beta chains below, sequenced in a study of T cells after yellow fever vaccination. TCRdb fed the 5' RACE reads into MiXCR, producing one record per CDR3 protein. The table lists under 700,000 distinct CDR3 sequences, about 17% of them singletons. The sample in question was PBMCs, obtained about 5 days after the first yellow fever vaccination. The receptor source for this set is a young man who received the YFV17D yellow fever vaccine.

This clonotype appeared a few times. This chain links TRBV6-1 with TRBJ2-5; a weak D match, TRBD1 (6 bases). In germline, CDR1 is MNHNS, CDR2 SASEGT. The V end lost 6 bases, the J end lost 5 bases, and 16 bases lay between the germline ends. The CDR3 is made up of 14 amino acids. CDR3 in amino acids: CASRRQAPGETQYF. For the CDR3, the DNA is TGTGCCAGCAGAAGACAGGCACCTGGGGAGACCCAGTACTTC.

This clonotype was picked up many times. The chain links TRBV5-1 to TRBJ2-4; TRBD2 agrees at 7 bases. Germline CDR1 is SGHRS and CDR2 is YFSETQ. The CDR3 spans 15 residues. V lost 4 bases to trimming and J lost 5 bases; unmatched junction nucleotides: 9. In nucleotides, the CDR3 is TGCGCCAGCAGCCCACCGGGGGGTCTTCAAAACATTCAGTACTTC. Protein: CASSPPGGLQNIQYF.

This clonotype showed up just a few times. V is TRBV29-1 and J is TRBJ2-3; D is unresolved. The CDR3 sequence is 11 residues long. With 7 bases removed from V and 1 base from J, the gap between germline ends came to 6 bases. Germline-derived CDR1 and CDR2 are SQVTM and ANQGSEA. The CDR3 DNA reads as TGCAGCGCCGTCGGCACAGATACGCAGTATTTT. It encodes CSAVGTDTQYF.

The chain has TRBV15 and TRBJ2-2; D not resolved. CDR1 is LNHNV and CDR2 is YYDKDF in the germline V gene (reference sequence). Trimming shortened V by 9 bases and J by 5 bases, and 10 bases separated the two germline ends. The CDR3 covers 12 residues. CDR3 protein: CATKLRTGELFF. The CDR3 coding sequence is TGTGCCACTAAGTTGAGAACCGGGGAGCTGTTTTTT.

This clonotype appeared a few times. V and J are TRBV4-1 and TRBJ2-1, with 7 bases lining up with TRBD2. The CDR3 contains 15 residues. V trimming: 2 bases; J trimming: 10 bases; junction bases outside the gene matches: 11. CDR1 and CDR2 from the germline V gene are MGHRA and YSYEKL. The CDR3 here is CASSQREGSRWEQFF. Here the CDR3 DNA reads TGCGCCAGCAGCCAAAGGGAGGGATCGCGATGGGAGCAGTTCTTC.

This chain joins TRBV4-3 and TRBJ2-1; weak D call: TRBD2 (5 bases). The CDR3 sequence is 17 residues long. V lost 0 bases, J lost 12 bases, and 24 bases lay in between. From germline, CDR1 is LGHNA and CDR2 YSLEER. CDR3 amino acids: CASSQDHRTHETPPQFF. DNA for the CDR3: TGCGCCAGCAGCCAAGACCATCGGACTCATGAAACCCCACCGCAGTTCTTC.

Written as DNA, the CDR3 is TGTGCCACCAGTGATCCAGGAGCCCCGAACACCGGGGAGCTGTTTTTT. It is translated as CATSDPGAPNTGELFF. The chain recombines TRBV24-1 with TRBJ2-2; no clear D. The CDR3 is 16 amino acids. Germline V gene sequence: CDR1 KGHDR, CDR2 SFDVKD. V was cut by 3 bases and J by 0 bases, with 10 bases left in between.

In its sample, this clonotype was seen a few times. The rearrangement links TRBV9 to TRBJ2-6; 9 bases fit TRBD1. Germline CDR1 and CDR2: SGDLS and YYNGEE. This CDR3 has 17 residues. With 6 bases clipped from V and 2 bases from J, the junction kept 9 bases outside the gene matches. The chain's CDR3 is CASNRGTGRPGANVLTF. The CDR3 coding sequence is TGTGCCAGCAACCGGGGGACAGGGCGACCTGGGGCCAACGTCCTGACTTTC. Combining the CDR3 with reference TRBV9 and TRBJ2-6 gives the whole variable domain DSGVTQTPKHLITATGQRVTLRCSPRSGDLSVYWYQQSLDQGLQFLIQYYNGEERAKGNILERFSAQQFPDLHSELNLSSLELGDSALYFCASNRGTGRPGANVLTFGAGSRLTVL.

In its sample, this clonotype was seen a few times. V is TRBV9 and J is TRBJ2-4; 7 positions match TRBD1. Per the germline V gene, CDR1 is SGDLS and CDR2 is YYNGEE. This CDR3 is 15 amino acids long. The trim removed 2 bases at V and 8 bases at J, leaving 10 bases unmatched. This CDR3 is CASSVQSNRGDIQYF. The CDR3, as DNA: TGTGCCAGCAGCGTTCAAAGTAACAGGGGAGACATTCAGTACTTC. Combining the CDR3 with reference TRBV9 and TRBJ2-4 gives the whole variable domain DSGVTQTPKHLITATGQRVTLRCSPRSGDLSVYWYQQSLDQGLQFLIQYYNGEERAKGNILERFSAQQFPDLHSELNLSSLELGDSALYFCASSVQSNRGDIQYFGAGTRLSVL.

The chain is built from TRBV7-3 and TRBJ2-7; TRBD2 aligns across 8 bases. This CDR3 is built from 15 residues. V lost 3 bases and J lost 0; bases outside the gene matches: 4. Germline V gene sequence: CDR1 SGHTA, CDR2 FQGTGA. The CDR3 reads CASSFGGGSSYEQYF. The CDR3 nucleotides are TGTGCCAGCAGCTTCGGCGGGGGGAGCTCCTACGAGCAGTACTTC.

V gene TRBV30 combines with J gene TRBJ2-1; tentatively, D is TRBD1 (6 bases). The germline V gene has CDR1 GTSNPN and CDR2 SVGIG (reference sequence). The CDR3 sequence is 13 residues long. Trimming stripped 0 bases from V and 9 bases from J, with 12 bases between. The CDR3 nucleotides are TGTGCCTGGAGTGTGGGGGCGGTGGCTGAGCAGTTCTTC. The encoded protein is CAWSVGAVAEQFF.

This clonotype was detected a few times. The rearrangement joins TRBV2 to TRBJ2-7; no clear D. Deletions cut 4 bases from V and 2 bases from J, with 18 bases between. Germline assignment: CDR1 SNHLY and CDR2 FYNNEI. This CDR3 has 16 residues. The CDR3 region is CASSASPVVSPYEQYF. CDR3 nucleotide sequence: TGTGCCAGCAGTGCCTCCCCTGTGGTCAGTCCCTACGAGCAGTACTTC.

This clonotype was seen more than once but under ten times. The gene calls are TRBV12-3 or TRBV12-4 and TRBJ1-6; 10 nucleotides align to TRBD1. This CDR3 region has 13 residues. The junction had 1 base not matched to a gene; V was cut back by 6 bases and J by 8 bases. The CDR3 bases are TGTGCCAGCAGGGGACAGGGGTATTCACCCCTCCACTTT. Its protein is CASRGQGYSPLHF.

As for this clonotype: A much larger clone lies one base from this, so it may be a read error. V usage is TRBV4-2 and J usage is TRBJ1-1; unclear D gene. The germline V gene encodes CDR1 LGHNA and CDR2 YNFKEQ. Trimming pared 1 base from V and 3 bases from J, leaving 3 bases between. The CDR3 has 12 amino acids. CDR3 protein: CASSQVDTEAFF. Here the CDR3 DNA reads TGTGCCAGCAGCCAAGTGGACACTGAAGCTTTCTTT.

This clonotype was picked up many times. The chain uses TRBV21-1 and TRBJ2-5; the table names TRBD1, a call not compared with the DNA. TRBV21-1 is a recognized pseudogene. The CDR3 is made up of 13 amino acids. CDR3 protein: CASSKTGGETQYF. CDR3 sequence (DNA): TGTGCCAGCAGCAAGACAGGGGGAGAGACCCAGTACTTC.

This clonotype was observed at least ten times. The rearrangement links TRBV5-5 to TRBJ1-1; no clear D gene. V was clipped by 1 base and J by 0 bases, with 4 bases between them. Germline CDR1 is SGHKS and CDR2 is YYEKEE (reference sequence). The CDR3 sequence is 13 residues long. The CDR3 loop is CASSLFLNTEAFF. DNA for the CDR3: TGTGCCAGCAGCTTGTTTCTGAACACTGAAGCTTTCTTT.

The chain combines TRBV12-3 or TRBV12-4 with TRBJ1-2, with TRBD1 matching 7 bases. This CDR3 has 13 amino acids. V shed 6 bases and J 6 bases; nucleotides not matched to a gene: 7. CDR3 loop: CASRSTGTHGYTF. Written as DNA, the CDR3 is TGTGCCAGCAGATCGACAGGGACTCATGGCTACACCTTC.

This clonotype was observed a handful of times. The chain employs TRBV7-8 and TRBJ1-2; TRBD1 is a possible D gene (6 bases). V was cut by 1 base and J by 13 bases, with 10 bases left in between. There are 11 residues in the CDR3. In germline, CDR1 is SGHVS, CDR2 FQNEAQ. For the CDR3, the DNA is TGTGCCAGCAGCTTAGTTGGACAGTTCACCTTC. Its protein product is CASSLVGQFTF. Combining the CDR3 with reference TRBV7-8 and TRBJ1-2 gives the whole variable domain GAGVSQSPRYKVAKRGQDVALRCDPISGHVSLFWYQQALGQGPEFLTYFQNEAQLDKSGLPSDRFFAERPEGSVSTLKIQRTQQEDSAVYLCASSLVGQFTFGSGTRLTVV.

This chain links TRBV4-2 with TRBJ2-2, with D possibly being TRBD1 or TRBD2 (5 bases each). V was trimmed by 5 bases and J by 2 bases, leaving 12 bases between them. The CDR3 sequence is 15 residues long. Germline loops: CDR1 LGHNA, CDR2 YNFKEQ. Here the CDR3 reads CASSGRDLNTGELFF. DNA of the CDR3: TGTGCCAGCAGCGGCCGGGACCTAAACACCGGGGAGCTGTTTTTT.

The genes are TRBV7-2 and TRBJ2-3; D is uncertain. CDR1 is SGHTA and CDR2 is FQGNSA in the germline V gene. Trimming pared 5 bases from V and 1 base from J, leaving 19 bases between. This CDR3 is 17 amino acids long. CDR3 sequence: CASSAHLFGAGTDTQYF. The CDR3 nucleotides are TGTGCCAGCAGCGCCCATCTCTTCGGAGCAGGCACAGATACGCAGTATTTT.

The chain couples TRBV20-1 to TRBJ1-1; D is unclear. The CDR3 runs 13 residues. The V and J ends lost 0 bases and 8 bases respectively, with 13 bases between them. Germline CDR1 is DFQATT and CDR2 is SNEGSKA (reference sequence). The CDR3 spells CSARDFGLTEAFF. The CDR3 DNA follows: TGCAGTGCTAGAGATTTCGGATTGACAGAAGCTTTCTTT.

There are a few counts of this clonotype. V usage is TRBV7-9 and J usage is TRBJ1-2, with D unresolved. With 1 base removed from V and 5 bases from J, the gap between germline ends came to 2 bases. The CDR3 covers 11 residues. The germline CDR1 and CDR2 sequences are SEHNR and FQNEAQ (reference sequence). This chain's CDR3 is CASSLEYGYTF. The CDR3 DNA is TGTGCCAGCAGCTTAGAGTATGGCTACACCTTC.